This record covers a single T cell receptor beta chain. Its antigen remains undetermined. No base quality values were provided; no much bigger clone lies one nucleotide off. The CDR3 regions of human TCRbeta chains were analyzed by immunosequencing. The authors processed their data as follows. TCRs in the repertoires were matched against a reference library of SARS-CoV-2-specific TCRs that had been generated with the MIRA antigen-specificity platform. Breadth was defined as the fraction of unique TCRs that were SARS-CoV-2-associated. Depth was defined as the fraction of total T cells that were SARS-CoV-2-associated. Using the MIRA data, each spike-specific TCR was assigned both to the spike region to which the TCR was reactive and to a CD4 or CD8 class. Log10-transformed breadth and depth values were compared by one-way ANOVA with Sidak's multiple comparisons tests. This immuneACCESS table, as held by TCRdb, lists in-frame sequences with V and J called but not all clones. Of the missing ones, under half trace to an unresolved V gene in checked studies; the others have no known cause. V, J and clone size were drawn from that table, and D and trimming were deduced from the DNA. In this sample the table shows about 140,000 clones, about 90% of which occur a single time. The ten most abundant clones make up approximately 3% of the sample.

The time point label here, explained by the study, means: baseline before first vaccination. The vaccinee samples were drawn from two UK trials, COV001 and COV002, one of which was a single-blind randomized controlled phase 2/3 trial testing AZD1222 (ChAdOx1 nCoV-19) in healthy adults. For TCRbeta chain sequencing, PBMC samples from trial participants were taken at day 0 and at day 28 after the second dose. This specimen belongs to a study of T cell responses to AZD1222 COVID-19 vaccine (dated by TCRdb to the early 2020s). Context from the whole study: Because spike-specific TCR depth and breadth did not differ between the two schedules, AZD1222 recipients who got a second dose at roughly 4 weeks were pooled with those who got a second dose at roughly 12 weeks. A total of 230 or so trial participants underwent TCR sequencing, of whom some 210 received two doses of AZD1222 and around 26 received two doses of the MenACWY control vaccine. Trial participants were enrolled by age into subgroups of 18-55, 56-69 and 70-plus years, and about 150, 27 and 61 TCR-sequenced participants, respectively, were included in these subgroups. Points the paper makes about the study in general: Participants were mostly white British, with more females than males. The authors suggested clonal diversity may have been underestimated. Nearly half of unique spike-specific TCRs reportedly recognized epitopes outside regions mutated in the B.1.351 and B.1.1.7 variants. The vaccine-associated CD4 TCRs covered the entire spike protein, and the dominant responses fell in regions 160-218 and 743-854. After two AZD1222 doses, both the breadth and the depth of spike-specific TCRs were significantly higher than at day 0 and than in MenACWY recipients. The 56-69-year group was small, and its depth increase did not reach significance, likely because of low power. Conclusions about previously exposed vaccinees are limited because only five to seven AZD1222 recipients were SARS-CoV-2 seropositive at baseline. Because no day 14 peak-response samples were available, the repertoires could be characterized only after the peak T cell response.

CDR1 and CDR2 are read off the germline V gene (reference sequence) as LNHDA and SQIVND. V was cut back by 5 bases and J by 0 bases, leaving a gap of 2 bases between them. The CDR3 contains 13 residues, cysteine and phenylalanine counted. This entry keeps only the CDR3 DNA: 39 bases, framed from base 1. The sample consisted of peripheral blood, taken on day 0 of AZD1222 vaccination. This TCR came from an adult in good health. The chain was built from TRBV19 and TRBJ2-6, with the D gene not confidently named. At the DNA level, the sequence is TGTGCCAGTAGTCCCTCTGGGGCCAACGTCCTGACTTTC. It translates as CASSPSGANVLTF.